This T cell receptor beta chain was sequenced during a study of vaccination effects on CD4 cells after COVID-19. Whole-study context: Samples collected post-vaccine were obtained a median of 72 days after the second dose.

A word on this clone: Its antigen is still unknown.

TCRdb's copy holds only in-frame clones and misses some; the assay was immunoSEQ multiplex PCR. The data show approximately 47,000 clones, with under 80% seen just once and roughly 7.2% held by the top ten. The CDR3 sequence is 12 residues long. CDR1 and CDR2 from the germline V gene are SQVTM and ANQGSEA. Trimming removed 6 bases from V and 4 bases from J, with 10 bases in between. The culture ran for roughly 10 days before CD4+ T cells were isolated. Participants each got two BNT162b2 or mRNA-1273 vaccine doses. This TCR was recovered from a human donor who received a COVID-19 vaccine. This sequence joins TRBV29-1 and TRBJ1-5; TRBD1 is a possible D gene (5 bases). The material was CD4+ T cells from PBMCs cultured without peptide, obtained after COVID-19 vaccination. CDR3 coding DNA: TGCAGCGTGGGACGGCCAAATCAGCCCCAGCATTTT. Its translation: CSVGRPNQPQHF.